This paragraph covers one TCR beta chain sequence. The record originates from a study of blood T cell repertoires in COVID-19. This CDR3 comprises 14 residues. J lost 0 bases, V lost 6 bases, and 1 base had no gene match. CDR1 and CDR2 (germline): SNHLY, FYNNEI. This table comes from immunoSEQ multiplex PCR, and its TCRdb copy is limited to in-frame clones, with some not included. Of about 75,000 clones listed, 85% to 90% are singletons. The sequenced sample consisted of peripheral blood. The chain joins TRBV2 to TRBJ2-2; 7 bases match TRBD1. The sequence derives from a human donor in a cohort sampled during active COVID-19. The CDR3 DNA reads TGTGCCAGCAGGGGACAGACGAACACCGGGGAGCTGTTTTTT. This sequence encodes CASRGQTNTGELFF.